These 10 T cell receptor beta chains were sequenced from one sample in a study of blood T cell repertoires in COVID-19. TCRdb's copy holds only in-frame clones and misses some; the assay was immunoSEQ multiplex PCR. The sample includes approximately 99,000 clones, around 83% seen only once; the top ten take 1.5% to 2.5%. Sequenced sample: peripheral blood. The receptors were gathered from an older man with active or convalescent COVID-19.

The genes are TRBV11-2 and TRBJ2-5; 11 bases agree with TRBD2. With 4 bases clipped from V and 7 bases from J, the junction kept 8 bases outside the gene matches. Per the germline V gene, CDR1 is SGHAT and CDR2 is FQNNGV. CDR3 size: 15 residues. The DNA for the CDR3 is TGTGCCAGCAGCTCTAGCGGGGGGCCAGACTGGACCCAGTACTTC. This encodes CASSSSGGPDWTQYF.

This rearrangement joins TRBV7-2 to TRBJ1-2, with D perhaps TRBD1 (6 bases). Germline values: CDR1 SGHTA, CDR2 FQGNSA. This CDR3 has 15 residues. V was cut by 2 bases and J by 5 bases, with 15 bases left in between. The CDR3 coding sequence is TGTGCCAGCAGCTTATCCGGACAGTCAAGTTATGGCTACACCTTC. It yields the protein CASSLSGQSSYGYTF.

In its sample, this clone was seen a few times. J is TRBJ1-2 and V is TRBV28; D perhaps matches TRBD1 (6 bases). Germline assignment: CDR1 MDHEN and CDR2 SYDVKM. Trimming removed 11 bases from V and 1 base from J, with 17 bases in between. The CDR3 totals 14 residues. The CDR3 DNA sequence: TGTGCCGTCGACGGGGGGGCATATAACTATGGCTACACCTTC. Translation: CAVDGGAYNYGYTF.

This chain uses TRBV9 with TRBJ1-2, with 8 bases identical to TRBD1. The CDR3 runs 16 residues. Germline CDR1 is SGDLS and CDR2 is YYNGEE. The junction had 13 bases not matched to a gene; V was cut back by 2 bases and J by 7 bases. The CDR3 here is CASSVGTGPKGGGYTF. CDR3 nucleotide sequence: TGTGCCAGCAGCGTCGGGACAGGCCCCAAAGGGGGTGGCTACACCTTC.

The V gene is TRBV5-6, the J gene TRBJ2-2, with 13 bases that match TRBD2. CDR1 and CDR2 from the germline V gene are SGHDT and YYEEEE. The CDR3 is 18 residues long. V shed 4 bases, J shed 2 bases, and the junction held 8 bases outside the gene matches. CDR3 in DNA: TGTGCCAGCAGCCTTCGCCGGACTAGCGGGGGAAACACCGGGGAGCTGTTTTTT. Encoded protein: CASSLRRTSGGNTGELFF.

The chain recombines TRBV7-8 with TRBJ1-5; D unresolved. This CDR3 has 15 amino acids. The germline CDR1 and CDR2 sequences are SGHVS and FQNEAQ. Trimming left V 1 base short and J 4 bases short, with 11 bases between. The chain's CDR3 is CASSLGQVRNQPQHF. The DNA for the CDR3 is TGTGCCAGCAGCTTAGGTCAGGTTCGAAATCAGCCCCAGCATTTT.

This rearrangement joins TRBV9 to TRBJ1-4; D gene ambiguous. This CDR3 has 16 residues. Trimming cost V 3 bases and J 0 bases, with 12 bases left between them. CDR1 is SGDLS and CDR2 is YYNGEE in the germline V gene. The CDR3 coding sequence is TGTGCCAGCAGCGCGGCGGGTTGGTCAACTAATGAAAAACTGTTTTTT. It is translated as CASSAAGWSTNEKLFF.

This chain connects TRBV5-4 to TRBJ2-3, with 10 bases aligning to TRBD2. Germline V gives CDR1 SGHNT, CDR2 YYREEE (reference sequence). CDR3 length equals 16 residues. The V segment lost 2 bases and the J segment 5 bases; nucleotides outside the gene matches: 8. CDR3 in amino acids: CASSFRSGGGGDTQYF. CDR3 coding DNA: TGTGCCAGCAGCTTTAGAAGCGGGGGGGGCGGAGATACGCAGTATTTT. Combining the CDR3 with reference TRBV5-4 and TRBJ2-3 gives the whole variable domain ETGVTQSPTHLIKTRGQQVTLRCSSQSGHNTVSWYQQALGQGPQFIFQYYREEENGRGNFPPRFSGLQFPNYSSELNVNALELDDSALYLCASSFRSGGGGDTQYFGPGTRLTVL.

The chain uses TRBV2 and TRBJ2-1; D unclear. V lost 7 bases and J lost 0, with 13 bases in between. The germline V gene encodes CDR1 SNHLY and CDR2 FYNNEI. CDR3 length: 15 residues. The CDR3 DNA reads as TGTGCCAGCAACCCACGAGCTAGCTCCTACAATGAGCAGTTCTTC. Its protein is CASNPRASSYNEQFF. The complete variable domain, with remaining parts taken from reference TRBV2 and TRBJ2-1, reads EPEVTQTPSHQVTQMGQEVILRCVPISNHLYFYWYRQILGQKVEFLVSFYNNEISEKSEIFDDQFSVERPDGSNFTLKIRSTKLEDSAMYFCASNPRASSYNEQFFGPGTRLTVL.

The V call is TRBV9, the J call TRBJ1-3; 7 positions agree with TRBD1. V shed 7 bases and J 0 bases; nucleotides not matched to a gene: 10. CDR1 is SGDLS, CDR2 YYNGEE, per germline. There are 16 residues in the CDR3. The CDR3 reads CASASGQMSSGNTIYF. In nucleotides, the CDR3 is TGTGCCAGCGCATCGGGACAGATGTCCTCTGGAAACACCATATATTTT.